The rows below give T cell receptor beta chains drawn from one sample of a study of blood T cells in healthy people across ages. TCRdb reprocessed the 5' RACE reads with MiXCR, giving one entry per CDR3 protein. The sample contains about 1.6 million distinct CDR3 sequences, about 35% of which appear only once. The specimen sequenced was blood. These receptors were obtained from a woman aged 25-40 years in good health. CDR3s include the opening cysteine and the closing phenylalanine or tryptophan. A D gene is named only where the DNA matches it firmly. Some rows have no size entry. The others give once, few or many, or a class for an expanded clone.

J gene,D gene,CDR3 length,V gene,clone size,CDR3 DNA,CDR3 protein
TRBJ2-2,.,15,TRBV11-2,.,TGTGCCAGCAGCAAGGGACTGTCGGCCACCGGGGAGCTGTTTTTT,CASSKGLSATGELFF
TRBJ1-2,.,14,TRBV29-1,many,TGCAGCGTTGATAAGGACAGAGGGGGCTATGGCTACACCTTC,CSVDKDRGGYGYTF
TRBJ1-2,.,14,TRBV20-1,few,TGCAGTGCTAGAACAGGGACTTTAAACTATGGCTACACCTTC,CSARTGTLNYGYTF
TRBJ2-7,.,13,TRBV28,.,TGTGCCAGCAGGTTTACAAGAGGTAACGAGCAGTACTTC,CASRFTRGNEQYF
TRBJ1-4,.,14,TRBV20-1,.,TGCAGTGCTAGAGGAGGGACTGGGGGGGAAAAACTGTTTTTT,CSARGGTGGEKLFF
TRBJ2-1,TRBD1,16,TRBV12-3/TRBV12-4,.,TGTGCCAGCGGAATGGACAGGGGGAAACCCTATAATGAGCGGTTCTTC,CASGMDRGKPYNERFF
TRBJ1-1,.,14,TRBV6-1,few,TGTGCCAGCAGTGAAGGAGGGGGGGGCACTGAAGCTTTCTTT,CASSEGGGGTEAFF
TRBJ2-3,TRBD2,16,TRBV3-1,.,TGTGCCAGCAGCCGGAGATTAGCGGGGGCCACAGATACGCAGTATTTT,CASSRRLAGATDTQYF
TRBJ1-6,.,15,TRBV5-1,.,TGCGCCAGCACCCCCACAGGACCTTCGAATTCACCCCTCCACTTT,CASTPTGPSNSPLHF
TRBJ2-7,TRBD1,15,TRBV12-3/TRBV12-4,.,TGTGCCAGCAGCCTGGACAGGGGGGGGTTCTACGAGCAGTACTTC,CASSLDRGGFYEQYF
TRBJ1-3,.,16,TRBV6-6,few,TGTGCCAGCAGTGACTTTACGGCAGGGGCTGGAAACACCATATATTTT,CASSDFTAGAGNTIYF
TRBJ2-7,TRBD2,15,TRBV20-1,few,TGCAGTGCTAGAGCGGGGGCTAGCGGGGGTTACGAGCAGTACTTC,CSARAGASGGYEQYF
TRBJ2-3,TRBD2,14,TRBV10-3,.,TGTGCCATCAGTACTAGCGGGGGGGCAGATACGCAGTATTTT,CAISTSGGADTQYF
TRBJ2-5,TRBD2,16,TRBV4-2,.,TGTGCCAGCAGCCCCGGGACTAGCGGAATCATGGAGACCCAGTACTTC,CASSPGTSGIMETQYF
TRBJ2-7,.,14,TRBV12-3/TRBV12-4,many,TGTGCCAGCAGTTGGGCTCCTCCGCCCTACGAGCAGTACTTC,CASSWAPPPYEQYF